A single sample gave rise to the 28 T cell receptor beta chains below, sequenced in a study of T cells after yellow fever vaccination. TCRdb fed the 5' RACE reads into MiXCR, producing one record per CDR3 protein. Of 500,000 to 550,000 distinct CDR3 sequences in the sample, 20% to 25% were seen once. Source: PBMCs, taken around 3 weeks after the first yellow fever vaccination. The receptors originated from a man younger than 35 who received the YFV17D yellow fever vaccine.

Many counts were recorded for this clonotype. The chain links TRBV5-1 to TRBJ1-1; the D is unclear. CDR3 length equals 15 residues. The germline V gene has CDR1 SGHRS and CDR2 YFSETQ. V dropped 4 bases and J dropped 0 bases, with 13 bases sitting between them. CDR3 in amino acids: CASSPGVPLNTEAFF. Here the CDR3 DNA reads TGCGCCAGCAGCCCGGGAGTGCCTTTGAACACTGAAGCTTTCTTT.

The rearrangement links TRBV5-1 to TRBJ2-3; D assignment may be TRBD1 or TRBD2 (5 bases each). CDR3 size: 15 residues. V shed 0 bases and J shed 2 bases, with 10 bases lying between them. CDR1 and CDR2 from the germline V gene are SGHRS and YFSETQ. CDR3 in DNA: TGCGCCAGCAGCTTGGTGGGGGAGCCCACAGATACGCAGTATTTT. This translates into CASSLVGEPTDTQYF.

The chain recombines TRBV5-1 with TRBJ2-7; a possible D gene is TRBD1 (5 bases). V was clipped by 0 bases and J by 2 bases, with 9 bases between them. The CDR3 has 14 residues. Germline V lookup: CDR1 SGHRS, CDR2 YFSETQ. CDR3 sequence: CASSLGQSAYEQYV. CDR3 DNA: TGCGCCAGCAGCTTGGGACAGTCCGCCTACGAGCAGTACGTC.

This clonotype turned up a few times. V gene TRBV5-4 combines with J gene TRBJ2-3, with 8 bases that match TRBD2. The CDR3 loop spans 14 amino acids. Germline-derived CDR1 and CDR2 are SGHNT and YYREEE (reference sequence). The V and J ends lost 6 bases and 2 bases, in that order; junction bases with no gene match: 5. The CDR3 loop is CASTGTRVTDTQYF. CDR3 nucleotides: TGTGCCAGCACGGGGACTAGAGTCACAGATACGCAGTATTTT.

V usage is TRBV19 and J usage is TRBJ2-3; no reliable D call. The CDR3 totals 13 residues. Germline values: CDR1 LNHDA, CDR2 SQIVND (reference sequence). V lost 4 bases and J 2 bases, leaving 7 bases between the germline ends. For the CDR3, the DNA is TGTGCCAGTAGTAGGGTAACCACAGATACGCAGTATTTT. Translating gives CASSRVTTDTQYF.

This clonotype was observed a few times. The chain couples TRBV14 to TRBJ1-6; the D is unclear. The germline gives CDR1 SGHDN, CDR2 FVKESK. CDR3 length: 13 amino acids. V was clipped by 1 base and J by 9 bases, with 7 bases between them. The CDR3 DNA reads as TGTGCCAGCAGCCAAGTGATTGTTTCACCCCTCCACTTT. Translation gives CASSQVIVSPLHF. The full variable domain, completed using reference TRBV14 and TRBJ1-6, is EAGVTQFPSHSVIEKGQTVTLRCDPISGHDNLYWYRRVMGKEIKFLLHFVKESKQDESGMPNNRFLAERTGGTYSTLKVQPAELEDSGVYFCASSQVIVSPLHFGNGTRLTVT.

The V and J genes are TRBV7-8 and TRBJ2-3, with 12 bases lining up with TRBD2. Germline CDR1 is SGHVS and CDR2 is FQNEAQ. The CDR3 consists of 14 residues. V was pared by 6 bases and J by 7 bases, with 5 bases of the junction left unmatched. CDR3 protein: CASSKLAGGNTQYF. As DNA, the CDR3 is TGTGCCAGCAGTAAACTAGCGGGAGGAAATACGCAGTATTTT.

The rearrangement uses TRBV5-1 and TRBJ2-4; D is perhaps TRBD2 (5 bases). This CDR3 has 14 amino acids. From germline, CDR1 is SGHRS and CDR2 YFSETQ. V gave up 0 bases and J gave up 8 bases, with 12 bases separating them. The CDR3 DNA reads TGCGCCAGCAGCTTGGAACGGACTTCTGACATTCAGTACTTC. It specifies CASSLERTSDIQYF. The full variable domain, its missing parts supplied by reference TRBV5-1 and TRBJ2-4, is KAGVTQTPRYLIKTRGQQVTLSCSPISGHRSVSWYQQTPGQGLQFLFEYFSETQRNKGNFPGRFSGRQFSNSRSEMNVSTLELGDSALYLCASSLERTSDIQYFGAGTRLSVL.

The chain uses TRBV7-2 and TRBJ1-2; TRBD1 aligns across 10 bases. Trimming removed 4 bases from V and 4 bases from J; junction bases left unmatched: 6. The CDR3 contains 15 residues. Germline values: CDR1 SGHTA, CDR2 FQGNSA. In DNA, the CDR3 is TGTGCCAGCAGCTACGGGACAGGGGTTGGCTATGGCTACACCTTC. This sequence encodes CASSYGTGVGYGYTF.

This clonotype was seen many times. The CDR3 protein is CASSLGLRETQYF. The CDR3 DNA is TGTGCCAGCAGTTTGGGGCTCAGAGAGACCCAGTACTTC. The chain links TRBV12-3 or TRBV12-4 to TRBJ2-5; tentative D call: TRBD1 (5 bases). With 3 bases removed from V and 4 bases from J, the gap between germline ends came to 9 bases. The CDR3 has 13 residues.

This clonotype was counted a few times. J is TRBJ2-5 and V is TRBV18, with D possibly TRBD2 on 5 matching bases. There are 17 residues in the CDR3. Trimming took 2 bases from V and 1 from J, leaving 17 bases between them. Germline CDR1 reads KGHSH; CDR2 reads LQKENI. CDR3 sequence (DNA): TGTGCCAGCTCACCAGCGGGCGGAGACCACACCCAAGAGACCCAGTACTTC. It specifies CASSPAGGDHTQETQYF. The variable domain in full, completed from reference TRBV18 and TRBJ2-5, reads NAGVMQNPRHLVRRRGQEARLRCSPMKGHSHVYWYRQLPEEGLKFMVYLQKENIIDESGMPKERFSAEFPKEGPSILRIQQVVRGDSAAYFCASSPAGGDHTQETQYFGPGTRLLVL.

At least ten counts were recorded for this clonotype. The rearrangement joins TRBV5-1 to TRBJ2-5; 11 bases are shared with TRBD1. Germline V gene lookup returns CDR1 SGHRS and CDR2 YFSETQ. J was trimmed by 1 base and V by 5 bases; bases with no gene match: 4. The CDR3 is made up of 15 amino acids. The CDR3 coding sequence is TGCGCCAGCAGGCGGACAGGGGGCATCCAAGAGACCCAGTACTTC. This encodes CASRRTGGIQETQYF. Variable domain in full (rest from reference TRBV5-1 and TRBJ2-5): KAGVTQTPRYLIKTRGQQVTLSCSPISGHRSVSWYQQTPGQGLQFLFEYFSETQRNKGNFPGRFSGRQFSNSRSEMNVSTLELGDSALYLCASRRTGGIQETQYFGPGTRLLVL.

This clonotype occurred a few times. This rearrangement joins TRBV6-2 or TRBV6-3 to TRBJ2-1; TRBD2 might be the D (5 bases). The CDR3 has 16 amino acids. CDR1 and CDR2 from the germline V gene are MNHEY and SVGEGT. Trimming cost V 4 bases and J 0 bases, with 13 bases left between them. CDR3 sequence: CASSSRLLSSYNEQFF. CDR3 sequence (DNA): TGTGCCAGCAGTTCAAGACTACTAAGCTCCTACAATGAGCAGTTCTTC.

V usage is TRBV4-1 and J usage is TRBJ1-2; the D gene is possibly TRBD1 (6 bases). V was clipped by 2 bases and J by 6 bases, with 22 bases between them. Per the germline V gene, CDR1 is MGHRA and CDR2 is YSYEKL. The CDR3 has 17 amino acids. CDR3 residues: CASSQRPGVLEKNGYTF. The CDR3 coding sequence is TGCGCCAGCAGCCAACGCCCAGGGGTCCTAGAGAAAAATGGCTACACCTTC.

The sample holds a few counts of this clonotype. The chain employs TRBV29-1 and TRBJ2-5, with no clear D. This CDR3 region has 13 residues. Trimming removed 4 bases from V and 0 bases from J, with 9 bases in between. The germline V gene encodes CDR1 SQVTM and CDR2 ANQGSEA. CDR3 in DNA: TGCAGCGTTGGTGACGGAAACCAAGAGACCCAGTACTTC. This codes for CSVGDGNQETQYF.

V usage is TRBV11-3 and J usage is TRBJ2-5; perhaps TRBD1 as D (6 bases). The CDR3 extends over 12 amino acids. CDR1 and CDR2 (germline): SGHNT, YENEEA. CDR3 bases: TGTGACCTGAAGGGGGATACGGAGACCCAGTACTTC. Protein product: CDLKGDTETQYF.

This chain links TRBV9 with TRBJ2-1; perhaps TRBD1 as D (6 bases). The CDR3 covers 15 residues. Germline values: CDR1 SGDLS, CDR2 YYNGEE. The germline V and J ends were trimmed by 3 bases and 0 bases, with 10 bases remaining between them. CDR3 in amino acids: CASSGGGNSYNEQFF. The CDR3, as DNA: TGTGCCAGCAGCGGAGGGGGTAACTCCTACAATGAGCAGTTCTTC.

This clonotype was detected only a few times. This chain uses TRBV7-8 with TRBJ1-4; D is unresolved. Germline CDR1 and CDR2: SGHVS and FQNEAQ. The germline V and J ends were trimmed by 5 bases and 4 bases, with 5 bases remaining between them. This CDR3 contains 12 residues. The CDR3 DNA sequence: TGTGCCAGCAGCCGATATAATGAAAAACTGTTTTTT. Its translation: CASSRYNEKLFF.

The gene calls are TRBV7-2 and TRBJ2-3; possible D gene TRBD2, 6 bases. This CDR3 has 17 residues. Germline CDR1 and CDR2: SGHTA and FQGNSA. V lost 5 bases and J lost 1, with 19 bases in between. CDR3 DNA sequence: TGTGCCAGCAGCGTCACCTCTTGGGGGGTCGGCACAGATACGCAGTATTTT. Translated, it gives CASSVTSWGVGTDTQYF.

The rearrangement uses TRBV19 and TRBJ1-6; TRBD1 matches 7 bases. Trimming cost V 8 bases and J 10 bases; bases outside gene matches: 8. Germline CDR1 and CDR2: LNHDA and SQIVND (reference sequence). CDR3 length: 13 residues. The CDR3 DNA follows: TGTGCCAGTCAGGGGGTGACGGGATCACCCCTCCACTTT. The encoded protein is CASQGVTGSPLHF.

This clonotype was detected only a few times. The chain couples TRBV6-1 to TRBJ2-2, with 8 bases identical to TRBD2. Germline trimming cut 5 bases from V and 1 base from J; bases unmatched to any gene: 3. Germline loops: CDR1 MNHNS, CDR2 SASEGT. There are 15 residues in the CDR3. CDR3 nucleotide sequence: TGTGCCAGCAGTCGGACTAGCATGAACACCGGGGAGCTGTTTTTT. Translation gives CASSRTSMNTGELFF.

The chain carries TRBV20-1 and TRBJ2-3, with 10 bases identical to TRBD2. Losses at the gene ends were 6 bases for V and 5 bases for J; bases not matched to a gene: 14. The CDR3 spans 16 residues. Per germline, CDR1 DFQATT and CDR2 SNEGSKA (reference sequence). The CDR3 sequence is CSAAIGWTSGVDTQYF. CDR3 coding DNA: TGCAGTGCCGCTATCGGTTGGACTAGCGGAGTAGATACGCAGTATTTT.

This clonotype has a handful of counts. The chain uses TRBV4-3 and TRBJ2-3; D gene ambiguous. With 4 bases removed from V and 2 bases from J, the gap between germline ends came to 10 bases. The CDR3 has 14 amino acids. The germline CDR1 and CDR2 sequences are LGHNA and YSLEER. In DNA, the CDR3 is TGCGCCAGCAGCCCTCGACCTAACACAGATACGCAGTATTTT. Protein product: CASSPRPNTDTQYF.

This chain links TRBV4-2 with TRBJ2-3; a possible D gene is TRBD2 (6 bases). V dropped 2 bases and J dropped 4 bases, with 10 bases sitting between them. The CDR3 runs to 14 residues. The germline V gene has CDR1 LGHNA and CDR2 YNFKEQ. This CDR3 is CASSQPTSPDTQYF. DNA for the CDR3: TGTGCCAGCAGCCAACCGACTAGTCCAGATACGCAGTATTTT.

In its sample, this clonotype was seen many times. CDR3 in amino acids: CASSRLYTYEQYF. In DNA form, the CDR3 reads TGTGCCAGCAGTCGCCTTTACACCTACGAGCAGTACTTC. The V call is TRBV27, the J call TRBJ2-7; D is unresolved. The germline V gene encodes CDR1 MNHEY and CDR2 SMNVEV (reference sequence). This CDR3 is 13 amino acids long. The V gene lost 5 bases and the J gene lost 2 bases, with 10 bases spanning the gap.

V and J are TRBV7-2 and TRBJ2-7; TRBD1 is a possible D gene (6 bases). Germline CDR1 SGHTA, CDR2 FQGNSA. V was cut by 3 bases and J by 5 bases, with 14 bases left in between. This CDR3 spans 14 amino acids. For the CDR3, the DNA is TGTGCCAGCAGCTTGGCCCCAGGGGCCCACGAGCAGTACTTC. It is translated as CASSLAPGAHEQYF.

The rearrangement joins TRBV20-1 to TRBJ1-1; no definite D call. V was shortened by 0 bases and J by 3 bases, with 8 bases between the two germline ends. Per germline, CDR1 DFQATT and CDR2 SNEGSKA (reference sequence). The CDR3 runs to 13 residues. The CDR3 DNA sequence: TGCAGTGCTAGAGAACCCGAGGACACTGAAGCTTTCTTT. It is translated as CSAREPEDTEAFF.

This clonotype appeared a few times. V is TRBV4-3 and J is TRBJ2-3; D is uncertain. The germline V gene encodes CDR1 LGHNA and CDR2 YSLEER. Trimming stripped 4 bases from V and 0 bases from J, with 11 bases between. This CDR3 is 15 amino acids long. Written as DNA, the CDR3 is TGCGCCAGCAGCCTAAACCAGGCTAGCACAGATACGCAGTATTTT. Protein product: CASSLNQASTDTQYF.